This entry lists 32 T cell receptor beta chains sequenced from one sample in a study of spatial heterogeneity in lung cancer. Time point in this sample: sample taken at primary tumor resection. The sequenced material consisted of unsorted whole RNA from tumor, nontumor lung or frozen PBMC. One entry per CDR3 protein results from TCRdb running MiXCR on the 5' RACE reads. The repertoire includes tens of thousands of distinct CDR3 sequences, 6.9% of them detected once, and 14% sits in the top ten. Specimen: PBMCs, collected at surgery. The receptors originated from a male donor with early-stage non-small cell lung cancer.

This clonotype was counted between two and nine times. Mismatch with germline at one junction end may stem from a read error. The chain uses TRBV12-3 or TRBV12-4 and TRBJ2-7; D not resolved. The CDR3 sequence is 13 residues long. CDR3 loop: CASSLGGQNRHAF. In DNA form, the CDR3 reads TGTGCCAGCAGTTTAGGGGGTCAGAATCGACACGCCTTC.

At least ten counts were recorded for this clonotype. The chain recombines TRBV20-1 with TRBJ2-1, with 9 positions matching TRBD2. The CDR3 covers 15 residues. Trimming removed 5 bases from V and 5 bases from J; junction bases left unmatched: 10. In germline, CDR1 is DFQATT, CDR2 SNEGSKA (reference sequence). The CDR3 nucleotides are TGCAGTGCTCCCGAACCTGCGGGGGGGCACAATGAGCAGTTCTTC. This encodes CSAPEPAGGHNEQFF.

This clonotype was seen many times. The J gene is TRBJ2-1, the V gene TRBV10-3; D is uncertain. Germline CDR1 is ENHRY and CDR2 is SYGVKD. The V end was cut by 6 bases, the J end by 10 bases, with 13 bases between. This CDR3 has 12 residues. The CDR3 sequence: CAISASGWEQFF. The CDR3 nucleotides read TGTGCCATCAGCGCTTCTGGTTGGGAGCAGTTCTTC.

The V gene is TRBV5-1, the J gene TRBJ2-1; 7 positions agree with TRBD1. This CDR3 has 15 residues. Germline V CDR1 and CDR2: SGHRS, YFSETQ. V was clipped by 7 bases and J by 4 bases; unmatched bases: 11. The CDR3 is CASRSTGTAYNEQFF. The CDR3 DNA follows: TGCGCCAGCCGCTCAACCGGGACAGCTTACAATGAGCAGTTCTTC.

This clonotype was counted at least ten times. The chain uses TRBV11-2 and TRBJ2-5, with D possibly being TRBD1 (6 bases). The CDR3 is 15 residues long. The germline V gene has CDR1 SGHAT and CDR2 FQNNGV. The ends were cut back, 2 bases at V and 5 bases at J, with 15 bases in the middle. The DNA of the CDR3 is TGTGCCAGCAGCTTATCCACAGGGTTAGGGGAGACCCAGTACTTC. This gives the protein CASSLSTGLGETQYF.

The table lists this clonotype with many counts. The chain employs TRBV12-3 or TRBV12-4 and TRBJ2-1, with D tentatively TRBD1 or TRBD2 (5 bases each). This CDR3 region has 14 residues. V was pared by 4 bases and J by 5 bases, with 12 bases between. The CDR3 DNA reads TGTGCCAGCAGTTCCCTTGGGACGAACAATGAGCAGTTCTTC. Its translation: CASSSLGTNNEQFF.

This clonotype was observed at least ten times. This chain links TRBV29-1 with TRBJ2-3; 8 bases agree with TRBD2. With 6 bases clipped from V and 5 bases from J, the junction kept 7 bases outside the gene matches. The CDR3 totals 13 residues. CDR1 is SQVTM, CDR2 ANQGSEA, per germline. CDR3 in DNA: TGCAGCGTAGAGTTTAGCGGGATAGATACGCAGTATTTT. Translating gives CSVEFSGIDTQYF.

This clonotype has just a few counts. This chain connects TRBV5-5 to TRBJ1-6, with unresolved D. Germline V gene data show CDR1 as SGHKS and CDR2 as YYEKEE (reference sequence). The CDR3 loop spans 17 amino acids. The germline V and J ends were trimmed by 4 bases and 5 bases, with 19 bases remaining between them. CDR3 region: CASSVSHRDSHNSPLHF. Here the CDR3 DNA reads TGTGCCAGCAGCGTGTCCCACAGAGACTCACATAATTCACCCCTCCACTTT. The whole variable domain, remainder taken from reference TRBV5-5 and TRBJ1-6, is DAGVTQSPTHLIKTRGQQVTLRCSPISGHKSVSWYQQVLGQGPQFIFQYYEKEERGRGNFPDRFSARQFPNYSSELNVNALLLGDSALYLCASSVSHRDSHNSPLHFGNGTRLTVT.

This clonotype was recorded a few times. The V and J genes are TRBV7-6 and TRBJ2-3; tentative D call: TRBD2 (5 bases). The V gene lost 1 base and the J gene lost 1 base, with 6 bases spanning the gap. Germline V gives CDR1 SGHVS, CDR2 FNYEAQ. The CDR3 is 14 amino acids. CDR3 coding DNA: TGTGCCAGCAGCTTAGAGGAGGGCACAGATACGCAGTATTTT. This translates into CASSLEEGTDTQYF.

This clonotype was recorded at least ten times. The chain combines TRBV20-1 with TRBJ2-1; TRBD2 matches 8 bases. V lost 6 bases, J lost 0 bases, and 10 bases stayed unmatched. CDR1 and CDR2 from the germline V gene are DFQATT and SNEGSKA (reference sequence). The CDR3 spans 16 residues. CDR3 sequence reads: CSAESGGASSYNEQFF. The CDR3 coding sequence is TGCAGTGCAGAAAGCGGGGGCGCCAGCTCCTACAATGAGCAGTTCTTC.

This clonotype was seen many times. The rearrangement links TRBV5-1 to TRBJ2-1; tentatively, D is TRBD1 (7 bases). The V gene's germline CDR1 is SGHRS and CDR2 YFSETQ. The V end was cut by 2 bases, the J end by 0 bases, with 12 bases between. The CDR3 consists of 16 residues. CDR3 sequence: CASSLGGGLSYNEQFF. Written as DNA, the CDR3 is TGCGCCAGCAGCTTAGGAGGGGGCCTCTCCTACAATGAGCAGTTCTTC. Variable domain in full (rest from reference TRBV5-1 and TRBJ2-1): KAGVTQTPRYLIKTRGQQVTLSCSPISGHRSVSWYQQTPGQGLQFLFEYFSETQRNKGNFPGRFSGRQFSNSRSEMNVSTLELGDSALYLCASSLGGGLSYNEQFFGPGTRLTVL.

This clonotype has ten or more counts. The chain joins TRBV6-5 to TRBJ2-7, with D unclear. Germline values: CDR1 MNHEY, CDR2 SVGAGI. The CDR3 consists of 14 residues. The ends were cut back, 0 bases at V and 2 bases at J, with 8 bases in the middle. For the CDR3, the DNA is TGTGCCAGCAGTTACTCAGGCGTAACCTACGAGCAGTACTTC. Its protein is CASSYSGVTYEQYF.

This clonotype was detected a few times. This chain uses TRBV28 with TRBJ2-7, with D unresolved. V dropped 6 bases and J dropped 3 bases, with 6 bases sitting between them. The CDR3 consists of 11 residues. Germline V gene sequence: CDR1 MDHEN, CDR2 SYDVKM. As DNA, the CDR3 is TGTGCCAGCAGCATAAACTACGAGCAGTACTTC. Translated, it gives CASSINYEQYF.

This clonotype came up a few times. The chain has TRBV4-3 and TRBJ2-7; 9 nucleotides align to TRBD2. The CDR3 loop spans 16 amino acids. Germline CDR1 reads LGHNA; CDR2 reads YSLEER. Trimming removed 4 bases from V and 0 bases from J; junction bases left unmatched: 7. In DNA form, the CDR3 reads TGCGCCAGCAGCCCGGCTGCGGGAGGGTTCTCCTACGAGCAGTACTTC. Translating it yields CASSPAAGGFSYEQYF.

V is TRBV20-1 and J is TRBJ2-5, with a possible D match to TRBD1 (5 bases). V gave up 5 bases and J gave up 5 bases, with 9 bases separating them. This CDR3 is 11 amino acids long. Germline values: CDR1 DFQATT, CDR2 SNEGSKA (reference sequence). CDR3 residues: CSAPKGETQYF. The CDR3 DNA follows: TGCAGTGCTCCGAAGGGGGAGACCCAGTACTTC.

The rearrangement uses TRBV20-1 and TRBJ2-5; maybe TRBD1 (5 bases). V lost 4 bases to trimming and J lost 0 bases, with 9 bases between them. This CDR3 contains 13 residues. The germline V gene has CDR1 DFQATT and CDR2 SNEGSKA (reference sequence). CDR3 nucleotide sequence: TGCAGTGCTAAAGACAGCAACCAAGAGACCCAGTACTTC. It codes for CSAKDSNQETQYF.

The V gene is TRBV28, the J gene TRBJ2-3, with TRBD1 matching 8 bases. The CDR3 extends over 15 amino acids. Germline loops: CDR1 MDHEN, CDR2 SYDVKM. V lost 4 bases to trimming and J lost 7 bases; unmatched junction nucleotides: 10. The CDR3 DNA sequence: TGTGCCAGCAGTTCTGGACAGGGTGGAAGCAATACGCAGTATTTT. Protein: CASSSGQGGSNTQYF.

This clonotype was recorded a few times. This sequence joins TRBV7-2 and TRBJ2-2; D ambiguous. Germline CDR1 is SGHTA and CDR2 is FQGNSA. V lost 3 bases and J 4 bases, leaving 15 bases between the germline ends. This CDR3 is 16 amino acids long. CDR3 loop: CASSFRQLGPTGELFF. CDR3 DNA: TGTGCCAGCAGCTTCAGGCAATTAGGTCCCACCGGGGAGCTGTTTTTT.

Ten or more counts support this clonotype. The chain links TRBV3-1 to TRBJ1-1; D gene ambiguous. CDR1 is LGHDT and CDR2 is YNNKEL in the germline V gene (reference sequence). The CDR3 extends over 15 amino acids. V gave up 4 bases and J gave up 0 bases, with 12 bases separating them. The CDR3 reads CASSPTGPLNTEAFF. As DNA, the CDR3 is TGTGCCAGCAGCCCGACCGGCCCCTTGAACACTGAAGCTTTCTTT. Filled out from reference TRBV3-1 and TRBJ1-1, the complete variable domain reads DTAVSQTPKYLVTQMGNDKSIKCEQNLGHDTMYWYKQDSKKFLKIMFSYNNKELIINETVPNRFSPKSPDKAHLNLHINSLELGDSAVYFCASSPTGPLNTEAFFGQGTRLTVV.

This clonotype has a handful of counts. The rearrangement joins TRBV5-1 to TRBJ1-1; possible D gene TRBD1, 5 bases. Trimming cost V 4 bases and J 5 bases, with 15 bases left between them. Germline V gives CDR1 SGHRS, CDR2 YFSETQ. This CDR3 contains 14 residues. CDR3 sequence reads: CASSRVLGGTEAFF. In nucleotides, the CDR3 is TGCGCCAGCAGCAGGGTCCTTGGGGGGACTGAAGCTTTCTTT.

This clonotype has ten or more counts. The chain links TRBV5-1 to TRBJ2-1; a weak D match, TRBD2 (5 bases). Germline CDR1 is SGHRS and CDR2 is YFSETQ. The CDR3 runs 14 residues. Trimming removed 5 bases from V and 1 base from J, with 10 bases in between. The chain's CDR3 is CASSDGSSYNEQFF. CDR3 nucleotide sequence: TGCGCCAGCAGTGATGGGAGTTCCTACAATGAGCAGTTCTTC.

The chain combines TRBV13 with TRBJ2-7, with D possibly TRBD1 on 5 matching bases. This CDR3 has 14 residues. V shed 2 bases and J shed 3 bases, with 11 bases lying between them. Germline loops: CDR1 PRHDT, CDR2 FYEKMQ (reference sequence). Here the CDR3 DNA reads TGTGCCAGCAGCTTAAATAGGGGATTCTACGAGCAGTACGTC. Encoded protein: CASSLNRGFYEQYV.

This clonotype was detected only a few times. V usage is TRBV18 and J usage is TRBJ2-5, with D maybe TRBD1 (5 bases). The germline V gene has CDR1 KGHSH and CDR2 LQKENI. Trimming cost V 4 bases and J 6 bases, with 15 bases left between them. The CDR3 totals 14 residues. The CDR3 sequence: CASSLDQGRKTQYF. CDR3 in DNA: TGTGCCAGCTCACTCGACCAGGGCAGGAAGACCCAGTACTTC.

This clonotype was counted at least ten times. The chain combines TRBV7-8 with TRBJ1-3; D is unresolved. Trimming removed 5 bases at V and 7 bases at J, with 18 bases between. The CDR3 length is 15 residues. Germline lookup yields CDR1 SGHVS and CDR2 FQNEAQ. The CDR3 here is CASSATNTMGNTIYF. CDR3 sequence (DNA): TGTGCCAGCAGCGCAACGAACACTATGGGGAACACCATATATTTT.

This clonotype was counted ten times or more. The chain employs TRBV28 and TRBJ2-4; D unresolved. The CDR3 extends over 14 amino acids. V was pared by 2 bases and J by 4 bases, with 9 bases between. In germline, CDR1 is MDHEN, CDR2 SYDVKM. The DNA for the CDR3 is TGTGCCAGCAGTTTAACGGTCGGGAAAAACATTCAGTACTTC. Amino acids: CASSLTVGKNIQYF.

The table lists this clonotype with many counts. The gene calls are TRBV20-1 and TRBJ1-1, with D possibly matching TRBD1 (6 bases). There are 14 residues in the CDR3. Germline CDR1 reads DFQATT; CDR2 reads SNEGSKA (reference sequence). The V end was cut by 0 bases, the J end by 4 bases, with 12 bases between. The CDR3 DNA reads TGCAGTGCTAGAGATTCACAGGGCGCCACTGAAGCTTTCTTT. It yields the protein CSARDSQGATEAFF.

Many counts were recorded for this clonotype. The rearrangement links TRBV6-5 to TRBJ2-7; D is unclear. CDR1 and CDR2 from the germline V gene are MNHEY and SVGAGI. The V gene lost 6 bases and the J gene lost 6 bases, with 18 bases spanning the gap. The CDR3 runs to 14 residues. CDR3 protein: CASSPTRRRSEQYF. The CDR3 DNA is TGTGCCAGCAGCCCGACCCGGCGAAGGTCCGAGCAGTACTTC.

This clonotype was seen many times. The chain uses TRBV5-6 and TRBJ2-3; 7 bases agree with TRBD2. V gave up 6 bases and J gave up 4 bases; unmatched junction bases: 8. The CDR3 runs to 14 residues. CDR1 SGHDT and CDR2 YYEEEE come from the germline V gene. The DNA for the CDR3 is TGTGCCAGCACCACCTGGGGGGGGTCAGATACGCAGTATTTT. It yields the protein CASTTWGGSDTQYF.

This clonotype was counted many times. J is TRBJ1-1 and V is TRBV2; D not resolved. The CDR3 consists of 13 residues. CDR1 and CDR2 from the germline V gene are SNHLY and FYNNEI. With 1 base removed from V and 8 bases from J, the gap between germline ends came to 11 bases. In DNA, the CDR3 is TGTGCCAGCAGTGAAGTAGTTGTGTCAGAAGCTTTCTTT. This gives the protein CASSEVVVSEAFF.

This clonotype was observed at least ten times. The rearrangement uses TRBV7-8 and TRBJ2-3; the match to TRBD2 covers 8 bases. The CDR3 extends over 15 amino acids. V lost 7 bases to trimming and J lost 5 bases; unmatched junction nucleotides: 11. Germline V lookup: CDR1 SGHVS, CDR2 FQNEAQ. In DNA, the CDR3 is TGTGCCAGCACCTCTAAGCGGGGGCGGGAAGATACGCAGTATTTT. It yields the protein CASTSKRGREDTQYF.

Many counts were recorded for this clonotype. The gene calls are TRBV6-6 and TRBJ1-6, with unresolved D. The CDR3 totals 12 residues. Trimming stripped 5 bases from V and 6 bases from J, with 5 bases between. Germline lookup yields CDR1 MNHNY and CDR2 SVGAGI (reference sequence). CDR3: CASSPSNSPLHF. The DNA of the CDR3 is TGTGCCAGCAGTCCCTCTAATTCACCCCTCCACTTT.

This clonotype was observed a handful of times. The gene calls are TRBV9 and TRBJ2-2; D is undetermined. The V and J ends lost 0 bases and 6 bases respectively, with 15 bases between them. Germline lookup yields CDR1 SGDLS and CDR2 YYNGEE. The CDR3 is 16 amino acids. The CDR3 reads CASSVVSGPRAGELFF. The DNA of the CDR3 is TGTGCCAGCAGCGTAGTAAGTGGCCCAAGGGCCGGGGAGCTGTTTTTT. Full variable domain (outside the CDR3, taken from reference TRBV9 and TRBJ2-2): DSGVTQTPKHLITATGQRVTLRCSPRSGDLSVYWYQQSLDQGLQFLIQYYNGEERAKGNILERFSAQQFPDLHSELNLSSLELGDSALYFCASSVVSGPRAGELFFGEGSRLTVL.